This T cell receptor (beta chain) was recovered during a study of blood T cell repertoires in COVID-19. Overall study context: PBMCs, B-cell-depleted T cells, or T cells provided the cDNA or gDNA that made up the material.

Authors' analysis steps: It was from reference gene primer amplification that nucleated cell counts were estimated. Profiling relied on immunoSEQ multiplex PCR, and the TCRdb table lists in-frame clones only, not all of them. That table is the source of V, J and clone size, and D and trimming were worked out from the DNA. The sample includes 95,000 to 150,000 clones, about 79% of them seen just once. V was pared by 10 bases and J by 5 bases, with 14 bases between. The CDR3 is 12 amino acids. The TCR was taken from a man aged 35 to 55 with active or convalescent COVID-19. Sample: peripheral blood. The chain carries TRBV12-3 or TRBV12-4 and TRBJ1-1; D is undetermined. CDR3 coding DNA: TGTGCCACCGCTTTTCAGGCAACTGAAGCTTTCTTT. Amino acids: CATAFQATEAFF.